This T cell receptor (beta chain) emerged from a study of cytomegalovirus exposure and HLA in healthy donors. CDR1 SGHNT and CDR2 YYREEE come from the germline V gene (reference sequence). This CDR3 region has 15 residues. V was pared by 3 bases and J by 10 bases, with 9 bases of the junction left unmatched. This PCR relied on a set of 60 Vbeta primers and 13 Jbeta primers. Measured with immunoSEQ multiplex PCR; TCRdb has only the in-frame clones, and not every one. The sample has hundreds of thousands of clones; around 65% are singletons. The receptor was isolated from a female donor in good health and CMV-seronegative. Material for sequencing was PBMCs. The V gene is TRBV5-4, the J gene TRBJ2-1; TRBD2 agrees at 11 bases. CDR3 in amino acids: CASSSGLAGRSEQFF. CDR3 coding DNA: TGTGCCAGCAGCTCCGGACTAGCGGGTAGGTCCGAGCAGTTCTTC.